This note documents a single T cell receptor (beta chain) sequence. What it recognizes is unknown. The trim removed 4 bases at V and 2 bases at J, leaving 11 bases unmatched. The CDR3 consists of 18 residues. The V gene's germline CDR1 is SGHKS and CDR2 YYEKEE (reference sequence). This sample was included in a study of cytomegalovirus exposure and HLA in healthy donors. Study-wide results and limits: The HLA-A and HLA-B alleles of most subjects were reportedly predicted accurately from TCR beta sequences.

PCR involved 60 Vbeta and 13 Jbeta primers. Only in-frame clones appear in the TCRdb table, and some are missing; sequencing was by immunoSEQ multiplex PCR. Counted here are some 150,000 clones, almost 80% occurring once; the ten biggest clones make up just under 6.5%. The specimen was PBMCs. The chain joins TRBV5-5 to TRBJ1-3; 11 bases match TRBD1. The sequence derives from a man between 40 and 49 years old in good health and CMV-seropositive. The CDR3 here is CASSAGTGGRVAGNTIYF. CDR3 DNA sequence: TGTGCCAGCAGCGCGGGGACAGGGGGAAGAGTAGCTGGAAACACCATATATTTT.